A single sample is the source of the 22 T cell receptor beta chains below, sequenced in a study of blood T cell repertoires in COVID-19. Libraries were prepared by immunoSEQ multiplex PCR; TCRdb keeps only in-frame clonotypes and omits some of them. Here the sample spans about 96,000 clones, approximately 90% being singletons. The sequencing input was peripheral blood. The receptors were gathered from a human donor with COVID-19, enrolled during active disease. The donor label of this sample is uncertain.

The chain recombines TRBV5-5 with TRBJ2-1; 8 bases fit TRBD1. Trimming took 4 bases from V and 3 from J; bases not matched to a gene: 3. This CDR3 is built from 14 residues. The germline CDR1 and CDR2 sequences are SGHKS and YYEKEE (reference sequence). CDR3 nucleotides: TGTGCCAGCAGCAGGGACAGGAGCTACAATGAGCAGTTCTTC. Residues: CASSRDRSYNEQFF.

This rearrangement joins TRBV19 to TRBJ2-5; 9 bases are a match to TRBD1. V trimming: 4 bases; J trimming: 5 bases; junction bases outside the gene matches: 11. The CDR3 has 16 residues. Germline loops: CDR1 LNHDA, CDR2 SQIVND (reference sequence). CDR3 DNA: TGTGCCAGTAGTAAACCCTACACAGGGGGCTGGGAGACCCAGTACTTC. Translation: CASSKPYTGGWETQYF.

The chain uses TRBV6-5 and TRBJ2-7; 7 bases fit TRBD1. Losses at the gene ends were 7 bases for V and 1 base for J; bases not matched to a gene: 10. CDR1 and CDR2 (germline): MNHEY, SVGAGI. This CDR3 comprises 15 residues. The CDR3, as DNA: TGTGCCAGCACAGGGGAAAGGGGGCGATCCTACGAGCAGTACTTC. Encoded protein: CASTGERGRSYEQYF.

This clone was seen a single time. The chain joins TRBV2 to TRBJ1-4; no clear D. Trimming shortened V by 6 bases and J by 10 bases, and 9 bases separated the two germline ends. The CDR3 contains 11 residues. Germline V gene lookup returns CDR1 SNHLY and CDR2 FYNNEI. CDR3 residues: CASREPGKLFF. In DNA, the CDR3 is TGTGCCAGCAGGGAACCGGGAAAACTGTTTTTT.

J is TRBJ2-2 and V is TRBV7-6, with a possible D match to TRBD2 (6 bases). V lost 0 bases, J lost 6 bases, and 14 bases lay in between. The germline V gene has CDR1 SGHVS and CDR2 FNYEAQ. The CDR3 loop spans 16 amino acids. The CDR3 loop reads CASSLAGGLMAGELFF. The CDR3 DNA sequence: TGTGCCAGCAGCTTAGCTGGAGGACTAATGGCCGGGGAGCTGTTTTTT.

This clone turned up a few times. The CDR3 DNA reads as TGTGCCAGCAGTGACTCGGACAGGGACACCGGGGAGCTGTTTTTT. Residues: CASSDSDRDTGELFF. The V and J genes are TRBV6-4 and TRBJ2-2; 8 nucleotides agree with TRBD1. There are 15 residues in the CDR3. V shed 0 bases, J shed 3 bases, and the junction held 0 bases outside the gene matches. CDR1 MRHNA and CDR2 SNTAGT come from the germline V gene.

The chain couples TRBV4-1 to TRBJ2-1, with D perhaps TRBD1 (6 bases). Germline V lookup: CDR1 MGHRA, CDR2 YSYEKL. Trimming stripped 5 bases from V and 10 bases from J, with 12 bases between. The CDR3 loop spans 12 amino acids. This CDR3 reads CASSSQGYEQFF. The CDR3 DNA is TGCGCCAGCAGCTCACAGGGCTACGAGCAGTTCTTC.

The genes are TRBV2 and TRBJ1-1; D perhaps matches TRBD1 (6 bases). Trimming removed 1 base at V and 4 bases at J, with 13 bases between. The length of the CDR3 is 15 residues. Germline V CDR1 and CDR2: SNHLY, FYNNEI. CDR3: CASSEEGGLGTEAFF. DNA for the CDR3: TGTGCCAGCAGTGAAGAAGGGGGATTGGGCACTGAAGCTTTCTTT.

The rearrangement joins TRBV25-1 to TRBJ1-1; 8 bases map to TRBD1. V shed 4 bases, J shed 3 bases, and the junction held 7 bases outside the gene matches. CDR3 length: 15 amino acids. Germline values: CDR1 MGHDK, CDR2 SYGVNS. CDR3 protein: CASSAQGARYTEAFF. CDR3 DNA sequence: TGTGCCAGCAGTGCCCAGGGGGCCCGGTACACTGAAGCTTTCTTT.

V usage is TRBV5-1 and J usage is TRBJ2-1; 7 positions match TRBD2. The CDR3 runs 16 residues. With 1 base clipped from V and 4 bases from J, the junction kept 8 bases outside the gene matches. Germline CDR1 reads SGHRS; CDR2 reads YFSETQ. The CDR3 is CASSLRAGSLYNEQFF. DNA for the CDR3: TGCGCCAGCAGCTTGCGAGCGGGGAGCCTATACAATGAGCAGTTCTTC.

The chain is built from TRBV5-1 and TRBJ1-2, with a possible D match to TRBD1 (6 bases). The CDR3 length is 19 residues. Trimming stripped 0 bases from V and 3 bases from J, with 24 bases between. CDR1 is SGHRS, CDR2 YFSETQ, per germline. CDR3 DNA sequence: TGCGCCAGCAGCTTGGGTGACAGGCAGCCCAATCGGGGAGACTATGGCTACACCTTC. This gives the protein CASSLGDRQPNRGDYGYTF. Drawing the rest from reference TRBV5-1 and TRBJ1-2, the complete variable domain is KAGVTQTPRYLIKTRGQQVTLSCSPISGHRSVSWYQQTPGQGLQFLFEYFSETQRNKGNFPGRFSGRQFSNSRSEMNVSTLELGDSALYLCASSLGDRQPNRGDYGYTFGSGTRLTVV.

This clone was recorded only once. The rearrangement joins TRBV28 to TRBJ2-3; 9 bases align to TRBD1. V lost 4 bases to trimming and J lost 3 bases; unmatched junction nucleotides: 2. This CDR3 has 14 amino acids. Looked up from germline, CDR1 is MDHEN and CDR2 is SYDVKM. The DNA for the CDR3 is TGTGCCAGCAGTTCGGGACAGGGAACAGATACGCAGTATTTT. As protein: CASSSGQGTDTQYF.

The chain couples TRBV7-9 to TRBJ1-1; 8 nucleotides align to TRBD1. V shed 6 bases, J shed 0 bases, and the junction held 12 bases outside the gene matches. Germline CDR1 reads SEHNR; CDR2 reads FQNEAQ (reference sequence). The CDR3 spans 17 residues. The chain's CDR3 is CASSSDRGRGMNTEAFF. Here the CDR3 DNA reads TGTGCCAGCAGTTCCGACAGGGGAAGGGGCATGAACACTGAAGCTTTCTTT.

The chain employs TRBV6-5 and TRBJ2-6; 8 bases agree with TRBD1. With V trimmed by 5 bases and J by 2 bases, 2 bases remained unmatched. This CDR3 has 15 residues. The germline CDR1 and CDR2 sequences are MNHEY and SVGAGI. In DNA form, the CDR3 reads TGTGCCAGCAGTCACAGGGGGACTGGGGCCAACGTCCTGACTTTC. Protein sequence: CASSHRGTGANVLTF.

The chain recombines TRBV7-9 with TRBJ1-1; D gene uncertain. V was cut by 7 bases and J by 1 base, with 7 bases left in between. The germline CDR1 and CDR2 sequences are SEHNR and FQNEAQ (reference sequence). The CDR3 covers 12 residues. CDR3 region: CASNSENTEAFF. CDR3 nucleotide sequence: TGTGCCAGCAACTCCGAGAACACTGAAGCTTTCTTT.

This chain links TRBV5-4 with TRBJ2-5; 8 bases agree with TRBD1. V dropped 4 bases and J dropped 1; count of bases not matched to a gene: 3. From germline, CDR1 is SGHNT and CDR2 YYREEE (reference sequence). The CDR3 contains 14 residues. CDR3 amino acids: CASSRQGTQETQYF. In nucleotides, the CDR3 is TGTGCCAGCAGCCGACAGGGGACCCAAGAGACCCAGTACTTC.

The rearrangement links TRBV5-1 to TRBJ2-5, with 8 bases fitting TRBD1. There are 16 residues in the CDR3. V was pared by 5 bases and J by 5 bases, with 14 bases of the junction left unmatched. Looked up from germline, CDR1 is SGHRS and CDR2 is YFSETQ. CDR3 protein: CASSILAQGAGETQYF. The CDR3 DNA reads as TGCGCCAGCAGTATCCTTGCCCAGGGGGCGGGGGAGACCCAGTACTTC.

The chain links TRBV29-1 to TRBJ2-4, with D possibly being TRBD2 (5 bases). Deletions cut 3 bases from V and 8 bases from J, with 11 bases between. The germline V gene has CDR1 SQVTM and CDR2 ANQGSEA. CDR3 length: 12 amino acids. CDR3 residues: CSVEDWRDIQYF. The CDR3 coding sequence is TGCAGCGTTGAGGACTGGCGGGACATTCAGTACTTC. Combining the CDR3 with reference TRBV29-1 and TRBJ2-4 gives the whole variable domain SAVISQKPSRDICQRGTSLTIQCQVDSQVTMMFWYRQQPGQSLTLIATANQGSEATYESGFVIDKFPISRPNLTFSTLTVSNMSPEDSSIYLCSVEDWRDIQYFGAGTRLSVL.

The chain uses TRBV5-1 and TRBJ1-1; a weak D match, TRBD1 (5 bases). CDR3 length equals 14 residues. Trimming stripped 2 bases from V and 4 bases from J, with 12 bases between. Germline V CDR1 and CDR2: SGHRS, YFSETQ. This CDR3 reads CASSFQGVGTEAFF. In DNA form, the CDR3 reads TGCGCCAGCAGCTTTCAAGGGGTTGGCACTGAAGCTTTCTTT.

This clone was observed a few times. The chain is built from TRBV10-2 and TRBJ1-1, with D uncertain. The CDR3 sequence is 14 residues long. Germline CDR1 WSHSY, CDR2 SAAADI. V lost 0 bases and J lost 5, with 10 bases in between. The CDR3 is CASSESTERTEAFF. The CDR3 DNA reads as TGCGCCAGCAGTGAGTCGACGGAGAGGACTGAAGCTTTCTTT.

The chain employs TRBV6-5 and TRBJ2-2; 11 bases align to TRBD1. The CDR3 extends over 14 amino acids. V lost 9 bases and J lost 7; bases outside the gene matches: 7. Germline-derived CDR1 and CDR2 are MNHEY and SVGAGI. The CDR3 DNA reads TGTGCCAGTACCATGGGACAGGGGGACGGGGAGCTGTTTTTT. Translation gives CASTMGQGDGELFF.

This chain links TRBV20-1 with TRBJ2-1; D might be TRBD1 (6 bases). Trimming cost V 3 bases and J 5 bases, with 14 bases left between them. This CDR3 spans 14 amino acids. Per germline, CDR1 DFQATT and CDR2 SNEGSKA (reference sequence). CDR3 residues: CSASRGSPDNEQFF. Here the CDR3 DNA reads TGCAGTGCTAGTAGGGGGAGTCCGGACAATGAGCAGTTCTTC.